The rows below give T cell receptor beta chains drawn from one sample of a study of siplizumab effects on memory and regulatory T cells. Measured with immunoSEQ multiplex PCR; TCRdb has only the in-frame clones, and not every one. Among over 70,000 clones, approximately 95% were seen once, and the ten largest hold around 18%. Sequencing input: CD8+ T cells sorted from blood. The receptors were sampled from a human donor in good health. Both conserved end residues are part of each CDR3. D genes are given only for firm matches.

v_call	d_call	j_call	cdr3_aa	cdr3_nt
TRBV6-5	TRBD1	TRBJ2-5	CASSPTGGEETQYF	TGTGCCAGCAGTCCGACAGGGGGCGAAGAGACCCAGTACTTC
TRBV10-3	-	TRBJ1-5	CAISESGNQPQHF	TGTGCCATCAGTGAGTCAGGCAATCAGCCCCAGCATTTT
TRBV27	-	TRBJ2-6	CASGWPGSRFSGANVLTF	TGTGCCAGCGGATGGCCAGGGTCCCGATTCTCTGGGGCCAACGTCCTGACTTTC
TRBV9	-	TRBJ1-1	CASSVVLGSEAFF	TGTGCCAGCAGCGTAGTATTAGGATCTGAAGCTTTCTTT
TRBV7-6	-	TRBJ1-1	CASSVGGGTEAFF	TGTGCCAGCAGCGTCGGTGGGGGAACTGAAGCTTTCTTT
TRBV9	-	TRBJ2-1	CASSVGVRDTNEQFF	TGTGCCAGCAGCGTAGGGGTAAGGGACACGAATGAGCAGTTCTTC
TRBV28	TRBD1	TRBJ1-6	CASRLTGRNSPLHF	TGTGCCAGCAGATTGACAGGGAGGAATTCACCCCTCCACTTT
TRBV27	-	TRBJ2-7	CASREGSGYEQYF	TGTGCCAGTCGCGAGGGTTCGGGCTACGAGCAGTACTTC
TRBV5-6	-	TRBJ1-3	CASSLGPDSGNTIYF	TGTGCCAGCAGCTTGGGCCCAGACTCTGGAAACACCATATATTTT
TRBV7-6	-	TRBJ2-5	CASSFALQETQYF	TGTGCCAGCAGCTTCGCCCTCCAAGAGACCCAGTACTTC
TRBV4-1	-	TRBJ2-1	CASSQDRQFRELPSSYNEQFF	TGCGCCAGCAGCCAAGATCGCCAATTCCGGGAGCTTCCAAGCTCCTACAATGAGCAGTTCTTC
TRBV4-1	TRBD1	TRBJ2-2	CASSRKTGENTGELFF	TGCGCCAGCAGCCGAAAGACAGGGGAGAACACCGGGGAGCTGTTTTTT
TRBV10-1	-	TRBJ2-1	CASSESYEQFF	TGCGCCAGCAGTGAGTCCTATGAGCAGTTCTTC
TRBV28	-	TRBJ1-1	CASSLYTDLESNTEAFF	TGTGCCAGCAGTTTATATACAGACCTGGAGTCGAACACTGAAGCTTTCTTT
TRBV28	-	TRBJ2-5	CASSLDETQYF	TGTGCCAGCAGTCTCGACGAGACCCAGTACTTC
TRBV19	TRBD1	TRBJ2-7	CASSHNDRVPFYEQYF	TGTGCCAGTAGTCACAACGACAGGGTCCCCTTTTACGAGCAGTACTTC
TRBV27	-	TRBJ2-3	CASSLRAENTQYF	TGTGCCAGCAGTTTGAGGGCTGAAAATACGCAGTATTTT
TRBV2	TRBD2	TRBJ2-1	CASSAPASGRFGNEQFF	TGTGCCAGCAGTGCCCCGGCTAGCGGGAGGTTTGGCAATGAGCAGTTCTTC
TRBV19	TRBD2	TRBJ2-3	CASSMTGTSGSIFDTQYF	TGTGCCAGTAGTATGACCGGGACTAGCGGGAGTATCTTCGATACGCAGTATTTT
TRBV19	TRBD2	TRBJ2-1	CASSSLAGYDNEQFF	TGTGCCAGTAGTAGTCTAGCGGGCTATGACAATGAGCAGTTCTTC
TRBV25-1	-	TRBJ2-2	CASSEDRRTGELFF	TGTGCCAGCAGTGAAGACAGGCGCACCGGGGAGCTGTTTTTT
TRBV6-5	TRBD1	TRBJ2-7	CASVLLRDSSYEQYF	TGTGCCAGCGTCTTATTACGGGACAGTTCCTACGAGCAGTACTTC